This TCR beta chain was sequenced during a study of PD-1 blockade in mismatch repair-deficient tumors. The CDR3 length is 15 residues. Trimming took 4 bases from V and 1 from J, leaving 14 bases between them. Per the germline V gene, CDR1 is SGHRS and CDR2 is YFSETQ. The time point is: approximately nine-day in vitro stimulation with candidate neoantigen peptide 3. The TCR-sequenced patients were a few responders to pembrolizumab. Assay: immunoSEQ multiplex PCR; the TCRdb copy retains only in-frame clones and omits some. This sample has some 10,000 clones, with about 90% found just once. On this clone itself: The antigen remains undetermined.

Sample: cells cultured in vitro, taken from a patient treated with pembrolizumab. This receptor was taken from an adult with mismatch repair-deficient cancer. The chain links TRBV5-1 to TRBJ1-2; D possibly corresponds to TRBD1 (5 bases). The CDR3: CASSPRGGGNYGYTF. The CDR3 nucleotides read TGCGCCAGCAGCCCTCGGGGTGGGGGTAACTATGGCTACACCTTC.